The following is a T cell receptor (beta chain) sequence with its context. Its matching antigen is unknown. V was clipped by 6 bases and J by 6 bases, with 7 bases between them. Germline lookup yields CDR1 SQVTM and CDR2 ANQGSEA. The CDR3 totals 10 residues. Sequencing was performed with immunoSEQ multiplex PCR; in TCRdb, only in-frame clones are kept and a portion is missing. The table includes about 35,000 clones, roughly 93% detected once. This record belongs to a study of graft-versus-host responses after intestinal transplantation. Here the sequenced sample was unstimulated CD8+ T cells sorted from spleen or lymph node cells, taken before transplant. The receptor was derived from a human donor who was the organ donor for an intestinal transplant. The V call is TRBV29-1, the J call TRBJ2-3; no definite D call. The CDR3 nucleotides read TGCAGCGTACGACTGGATACGCAGTATTTT. It encodes CSVRLDTQYF.